One sample yielded the 15 T cell receptor beta chains listed below, sequenced in a study of beta chain features in type 1 diabetes. Of the isolated RNA, all was reverse transcribed, and so the sequenced material was expressed TCRB transcripts. Data came from immunoSEQ multiplex PCR; TCRdb stores just in-frame clones and leaves some out. The table lists 130,000 to 150,000 clones, roughly 48% of them singletons, with under 0.45% in the top ten. Sequencing input: Tregs from blood. The origin of the receptors is a man aged 18 to 30 in good health.

This chain connects TRBV30 to TRBJ2-7, with D possibly being TRBD2 (7 bases). The CDR3 totals 15 residues. Germline CDR1 is GTSNPN and CDR2 is SVGIG (reference sequence). Trimming left V 5 bases short and J 1 base short, with 18 bases between. CDR3 amino acids: CAWDWGGAESYEQYF. CDR3 in DNA: TGTGCCTGGGACTGGGGGGGGGCTGAGTCCTACGAGCAGTACTTC.

This clone was picked up a small number of times. The genes are TRBV30 and TRBJ1-5; no reliable D call. The V end was cut by 2 bases, the J end by 0 bases, with 5 bases between. The germline V gene has CDR1 GTSNPN and CDR2 SVGIG (reference sequence). The CDR3 covers 13 residues. CDR3 loop: CAWSTDSNQPQHF. The DNA of the CDR3 is TGTGCCTGGAGTACAGATAGCAATCAGCCCCAGCATTTT.

This clone was recorded a few times. V usage is TRBV6-1 and J usage is TRBJ1-2, with a tentative D call TRBD1 (5 bases). Deletions cut 8 bases from V and 2 bases from J, with 12 bases between. The CDR3 contains 13 residues. Germline CDR1 MNHNS, CDR2 SASEGT. The CDR3 DNA is TGTGCCAGCCTGAGGGAGGGGAACTATGGCTACACCTTC. It specifies CASLREGNYGYTF.

CDR3 in amino acids: CASSKGPYNSPLHF. CDR3 nucleotide sequence: TGTGCCAGCAGCAAGGGGCCATATAATTCACCCCTCCACTTT. This rearrangement joins TRBV14 to TRBJ1-6; the D gene is possibly TRBD1 (5 bases). The CDR3 totals 14 residues. Trimming took 5 bases from V and 4 from J, leaving 9 bases between them. CDR1 is SGHDN and CDR2 is FVKESK in the germline V gene.

This chain connects TRBV30 to TRBJ2-7; 8 nucleotides line up with TRBD2. The CDR3 length is 15 residues. The germline V gene encodes CDR1 GTSNPN and CDR2 SVGIG (reference sequence). Losses at the gene ends were 2 bases for V and 1 base for J; bases not matched to a gene: 7. CDR3 bases: TGTGCCTGGAGTACCGCCGGGACTAGATCCTACGAGCAGTACTTC. It translates to CAWSTAGTRSYEQYF.

The chain employs TRBV5-1 and TRBJ2-3, with 7 positions matching TRBD1. The CDR3 is made up of 19 amino acids. The ends lost 3 bases at V and 4 bases at J; junction bases unmatched: 20. Germline-derived CDR1 and CDR2 are SGHRS and YFSETQ. CDR3 sequence reads: CASSSYYRQGSYVADTQYF. The CDR3 DNA reads TGCGCCAGCAGCTCCTACTACCGACAGGGCTCCTATGTTGCAGATACGCAGTATTTT.

The chain couples TRBV2 to TRBJ2-7; TRBD2 might be the D (5 bases). The ends were cut back, 6 bases at V and 0 bases at J, with 6 bases in the middle. This CDR3 is built from 12 residues. The germline V gene encodes CDR1 SNHLY and CDR2 FYNNEI. The CDR3 loop is CASREGSYEQYF. The CDR3 DNA reads TGTGCCAGCAGAGAGGGCTCCTACGAGCAGTACTTC.

This clone occurred a few times. V usage is TRBV19 and J usage is TRBJ2-7; 7 bases line up with TRBD1. The CDR3 is made up of 15 amino acids. CDR1 and CDR2 from the germline V gene are LNHDA and SQIVND (reference sequence). The V and J ends lost 3 bases and 3 bases, in that order; junction bases with no gene match: 8. The CDR3 loop reads CASSMGARGYYEQYF. In DNA, the CDR3 is TGTGCCAGTAGTATGGGGGCCAGGGGGTACTACGAGCAGTACTTC.

This clone was counted between two and nine times. The chain recombines TRBV4-2 with TRBJ2-1; no definite D call. This CDR3 contains 13 residues. Germline lookup yields CDR1 LGHNA and CDR2 YNFKEQ. The V and J ends lost 1 base and 9 bases respectively, with 10 bases between them. The CDR3 here is CASSQVSEVEQFF. DNA of the CDR3: TGTGCCAGCAGCCAAGTGAGTGAGGTTGAGCAGTTCTTC.

The chain recombines TRBV28 with TRBJ1-3, with D possibly matching TRBD1 (5 bases). V lost 8 bases to trimming and J lost 4 bases, with 15 bases between them. Germline V gives CDR1 MDHEN, CDR2 SYDVKM. The CDR3 is made up of 14 amino acids. CDR3 in amino acids: CASERDSGGNTIYF. Written as DNA, the CDR3 is TGTGCCAGCGAAAGGGACTCGGGCGGAAACACCATATATTTT.

This chain links TRBV6-5 with TRBJ2-5; D perhaps matches TRBD2 (6 bases). CDR1 is MNHEY and CDR2 is SVGAGI in the germline V gene. The CDR3 totals 12 residues. Between the trimmed V and J ends, which lost 4 bases and 7 bases, there was a span of 10 bases. The CDR3 DNA reads as TGTGCCAGCAGTTCCGTTAGCGGGACCCAGTACTTC. Translating it yields CASSSVSGTQYF.

V usage is TRBV19 and J usage is TRBJ2-7; TRBD1 matches at 7 bases. V lost 8 bases, J lost 1 base, and 5 bases stayed unmatched. This CDR3 is 13 amino acids long. Germline assignment: CDR1 LNHDA and CDR2 SQIVND (reference sequence). The CDR3, as DNA: TGTGCCAGTGGGACAGCGCAATCCTACGAGCAGTACTTC. Amino acids: CASGTAQSYEQYF.

This CDR3 reads CASSLVTGATNEKLFF. CDR3 bases: TGTGCCAGCAGCTTAGTTACAGGAGCAACTAATGAAAAACTGTTTTTT. This rearrangement joins TRBV7-6 to TRBJ1-4, with D possibly being TRBD1 (5 bases). V lost 1 base, J lost 0 bases, and 9 bases lay in between. The CDR3 length is 16 residues. Germline V lookup: CDR1 SGHVS, CDR2 FNYEAQ.

The chain couples TRBV10-3 to TRBJ2-7; the D gene is possibly TRBD1 (6 bases). The CDR3 has 12 residues. Between the trimmed V and J ends, which lost 2 bases and 6 bases, there was a span of 8 bases. Germline CDR1 and CDR2: ENHRY and SYGVKD. As DNA, the CDR3 is TGTGCCATCAGTGAGGCGACAGGCGAGCAGTACTTC. Its translation: CAISEATGEQYF.

This clone was detected a few times. The DNA of the CDR3 is TGCGCCAGCAGCTTGCCCCCGGGACAGGGGCGACTCTATGGCTACACCTTC. Protein product: CASSLPPGQGRLYGYTF. This chain connects TRBV5-1 to TRBJ1-2; 10 positions match TRBD1. Unmatched junction bases numbered 10, after V lost 1 base and J lost 4 bases. CDR1 and CDR2 from the germline V gene are SGHRS and YFSETQ. The CDR3 runs to 17 residues.